Listed below are T cell receptor beta chains from one sample, sequenced in a study of blood T cell repertoires in COVID-19. Sequenced by immunoSEQ multiplex PCR; TCRdb stores in-frame clones only, minus some. The repertoire has around 220,000 clones, roughly 82% of them found once; the top ten carry 4% to 6%. The sequenced sample was peripheral blood. Source of these receptors: an elderly woman with active or convalescent COVID-19. CDR3s include the opening cysteine and the closing phenylalanine or tryptophan. D genes are given only for firm matches. The listing skips clone size in some rows; elsewhere it reads once, few, many or a size class.

TRBJ1-5 TRBV6-5 - - CASSSTGSNQPQHF TGTGCCAGCAGTTCCACAGGGAGCAATCAGCCCCAGCATTTT
TRBJ2-3 TRBV29-1 - - CSIGVGSDTDTQYF TGCAGCATAGGGGTCGGGAGCGACACAGATACGCAGTATTTT
TRBJ1-5 TRBV24-1 - - CATSDRVGPRSNQPQHF TGTGCCACCAGTGACAGGGTAGGTCCCCGTAGCAATCAGCCCCAGCATTTT
TRBJ2-1 TRBV10-3 - TRBD2 CAISVASGSSYNEQFF TGTGCCATCAGTGTGGCTAGCGGGAGTTCCTACAATGAGCAGTTCTTC
TRBJ2-7 TRBV19 once TRBD2 CASSMDGRASGRAYEQYF TGTGCCAGTAGTATGGACGGAAGGGCAAGCGGGAGGGCCTACGAGCAGTACTTC
TRBJ2-1 TRBV5-1 - TRBD2 CASSGDGGNEQFF TGCGCCAGCAGCGGGGACGGGGGGAATGAGCAGTTCTTC
TRBJ1-1 TRBV28 - TRBD1 CASSLLGQGATEAFF TGTGCCAGCAGTTTATTAGGACAGGGGGCCACTGAAGCTTTCTTT
TRBJ1-2 TRBV7-2 - - CASSLDIQARNYGYTF TGTGCCAGCAGCTTAGATATCCAGGCCCGCAACTATGGCTACACCTTC
TRBJ1-5 TRBV2 - - CASSAGFSKGRPQEPQHF TGTGCCAGCAGTGCAGGCTTCTCTAAGGGGCGACCACAAGAGCCCCAGCATTTT
TRBJ1-5 TRBV19 once TRBD1 CASNRQGYQPQHF TGTGCCAGTAATCGACAGGGGTATCAGCCCCAGCATTTT
TRBJ1-5 TRBV28 - - CASSSTQGREPQHF TGTGCCAGCAGTTCAACACAGGGTCGAGAGCCCCAGCATTTT
TRBJ2-1 TRBV10-2 many TRBD1 CASRDRGFWDEQFF TGCGCCAGCAGAGACAGGGGATTTTGGGATGAGCAGTTCTTC
TRBJ2-5 TRBV5-4 - TRBD2 CASIPRGSGGHQETQYF TGTGCCAGCATCCCCCGCGGGAGCGGGGGCCACCAAGAGACCCAGTACTTC
TRBJ1-2 TRBV20-1 - - CSASGAGWGRENYGYTF TGCAGTGCTAGTGGTGCGGGGTGGGGCAGGGAGAACTATGGCTACACCTTC
TRBJ2-3 TRBV5-6 - TRBD1 CASSKGQGAYTDTQYF TGTGCCAGCAGCAAGGGACAGGGAGCCTACACAGATACGCAGTATTTT
TRBJ2-2 TRBV29-1 - - CSVITSQNTGELFF TGCAGCGTGATCACTAGCCAGAACACCGGGGAGCTGTTTTTT
TRBJ2-5 TRBV5-1 - TRBD2 CASSLALGLATQETQYF TGCGCCAGCAGCTTGGCCTTAGGACTAGCGACACAAGAGACCCAGTACTTC
TRBJ2-5 TRBV4-1 - TRBD1 CASSQDSYTGTAQETQYF TGCGCCAGCAGCCAAGATTCCTACACCGGGACAGCCCAAGAGACCCAGTACTTC
TRBJ2-1 TRBV15 - TRBD2 CATSRSLAVAYNEQFF TGTGCCACCAGCAGAAGTCTAGCGGTAGCATACAATGAGCAGTTCTTC
TRBJ1-2 TRBV27 - TRBD1 CASSTGQRTLYGYTF TGTGCCAGCAGTACGGGACAGCGAACGCTCTATGGCTACACCTTC
TRBJ2-4 TRBV20-1 once TRBD1 CSAPDRVIQYF TGCAGTGCACCAGACAGGGTAATACAGTACTTC
TRBJ1-1 TRBV6-5 - - CASAQGIGMNTEAFF TGTGCCAGCGCTCAGGGAATTGGAATGAACACTGAAGCTTTCTTT
TRBJ2-1 TRBV2 few - CASSEFPGSGNEQFF TGTGCCAGCAGTGAATTCCCAGGTTCGGGAAATGAGCAGTTCTTC
TRBJ2-5 TRBV23-1 - TRBD1 CASSPQGPGQVQETQYF TGCGCCAGCAGTCCACAAGGACCGGGACAGGTACAAGAGACCCAGTACTTC
TRBJ2-1 TRBV5-4 few TRBD2 CASSLAPSGGSSYNEQFF TGTGCCAGCAGCTTGGCCCCCAGTGGCGGGAGCTCCTACAATGAGCAGTTCTTC
TRBJ1-1 TRBV5-1 - TRBD1 CASSWGTGLTEAFF TGCGCCAGCAGCTGGGGGACAGGGCTCACTGAAGCTTTCTTT
TRBJ2-5 TRBV5-1 - TRBD2 CASSKTSGGPQETQYF TGCGCCAGCAGCAAGACTAGCGGGGGGCCACAAGAGACCCAGTACTTC
TRBJ1-2 TRBV6-6 - TRBD1 CASSRYQGDYGYTF TGTGCCAGCAGTCGATATCAGGGGGACTATGGCTACACCTTC
TRBJ2-5 TRBV24-1 - TRBD2 CATGSSGLQETQYF TGTGCCACCGGTTCTAGCGGGCTACAAGAGACCCAGTACTTC
TRBJ1-5 TRBV28 few TRBD1 CASSPPGQGSNQPQHF TGTGCCAGCAGTCCGCCGGGACAGGGAAGCAATCAGCCCCAGCATTTT
TRBJ2-7 TRBV2 - - CASSTGAREQYF TGTGCCAGCAGTACTGGGGCTCGGGAGCAGTACTTC
TRBJ2-7 TRBV7-9 - TRBD1 CASSRQGYEQYF TGTGCCAGCAGCAGACAGGGGTACGAGCAGTACTTC
TRBJ1-2 TRBV3-1/TRBV3-2 - - CASSTRPGQSYGYTF TGTGCCAGCAGCACGCGACCCGGACAGTCCTATGGCTACACCTTC
TRBJ2-3 TRBV18 - - CASSPRDSQMDTQYF TGTGCCAGCTCACCGCGGGACAGCCAAATGGATACGCAGTATTTT
TRBJ1-3 TRBV12-3/TRBV12-4 - TRBD1 CASEQGAGNTIYF TGTGCCAGTGAACAGGGGGCTGGAAACACCATATATTTT